The rows below give T cell receptor beta chains drawn from one sample of a study of somatic reversion in DOCK8 deficiency. From the multiplex PCR reads, TCRdb called clonotypes with MiXCR, one entry per CDR3 protein. Among approximately 400 distinct CDR3 sequences listed, 18% were seen once. The specimen sequenced was peripheral blood. These TCRs come from a human donor with DOCK8 deficiency. CDR3s include the opening cysteine and the closing phenylalanine or tryptophan. Fields, in order: D gene, V gene, J gene, clone size, CDR3 DNA, CDR3 protein. D genes are given only for firm matches. Expanded clones are given a class, and other clones once, few, many or no size at all.

NA	TRBV20-1	TRBJ1-1	large	TGCAGTGCTAGAGATCTGGAGGTTCCGAACACTGAAGCTTTTTTT	CSARDLEVPNTEAFF
NA	TRBV5-6	TRBJ1-5	large	TGTGCCAGCAGCTTGGGGTCGGGAAATCAGCCCCAGCATTTT	CASSLGSGNQPQHF
TRBD1	TRBV30	TRBJ1-6	medium-sized	TGTGCCTGGACTCCCGGGACAGGGCGTAATTCACCCCTCCACTTT	CAWTPGTGRNSPLHF
TRBD1	TRBV28	TRBJ1-2	medium-sized	TGTGCCAGCAGTGATCTACGGACAGGGTTTATTTATGGCTACACCTTC	CASSDLRTGFIYGYTF
NA	TRBV12-3/TRBV12-4	TRBJ1-4	hyperexpanded	TGTGCCAGCAGGTCTGAAGGACGCCCGACGGGGGAAAAACTGTTTTTT	CASRSEGRPTGEKLFF
TRBD1	TRBV20-1	TRBJ1-2	medium-sized	TGCAGTGCTAGGGACAGGGGACCTCACTATGGCTACACCTTC	CSARDRGPHYGYTF
NA	TRBV6-6	TRBJ1-5	medium-sized	TGTGCCAGCAGAAACCACAGGCGGACAGATAGCAATCAGCCCCAGCATTTT	CASRNHRRTDSNQPQHF
NA	TRBV13	TRBJ2-1	few	TGTGCCAGCAGCTCGGGACTGCCAGCCTACAATGAGCAGTTCTTC	CASSSGLPAYNEQFF
NA	TRBV27	TRBJ1-1	few	TGTGCCAGCAGTCCCCTTAGTCCGGGGAACACTGAAGCTTTCTTT	CASSPLSPGNTEAFF
TRBD1	TRBV30	TRBJ1-1	NA	TGTGCCTGGAATTTACAGGGGGGAAGCGCTGAAGCTTTCTTT	CAWNLQGGSAEAFF
NA	TRBV19	TRBJ1-2	medium-sized	TGTGCCAGTAGTATTTATAGCTATGGCTACACCTTC	CASSIYSYGYTF
NA	TRBV6-2/TRBV6-3	TRBJ2-7	few	TGTGCCAGCAGTTACTACCCCCTCTACGAGCAGTACTTC	CASSYYPLYEQYF
TRBD2	TRBV20-1	TRBJ2-7	NA	TGCAGTGCTAGAGACGGGGGGGGGGCGGCGGAGCAGTACTTC	CSARDGGGAAEQYF
TRBD2	TRBV20-1	TRBJ2-1	NA	TGCAGTGCTAGAGATAGCGGGGGGGCCGTCAATGAGCAGTTCTTC	CSARDSGGAVNEQFF
NA	TRBV11-2	TRBJ2-7	hyperexpanded	TGTGCCAGCAGGTCCGATGGAAGCTACGAGCAGTACTTC	CASRSDGSYEQYF
NA	TRBV4-3	TRBJ1-5	NA	TGCGCCAGCAGCCTTTACCCTCCCCCAGGCAATCAGCCCCAGCATTTT	CASSLYPPPGNQPQHF
NA	TRBV12-3/TRBV12-4	TRBJ2-1	large	TGTGCCAGCAGACCCTCCGGGGGTAGCTCCTACAATGAGCAGTTCTTC	CASRPSGGSSYNEQFF
NA	TRBV25-1	TRBJ1-2	few	TGTGCCAGCAGTGAATCAGGGGACGGCTACACCTTC	CASSESGDGYTF
NA	TRBV19	TRBJ2-5	large	TGTGCCAGTAGTACGAACAGGGAATTGCCAGAGACCCAGTACTTC	CASSTNRELPETQYF
NA	TRBV11-1	TRBJ1-1	hyperexpanded	TGTGCCAGCAGCTTAGGAAACAGGAACACTGAAGCTTTCTTT	CASSLGNRNTEAFF
NA	TRBV4-3	TRBJ2-7	NA	TGCGCCAGCTCCCCCGAACCAGGGAGAGCGTACGAGCAGTACTTC	CASSPEPGRAYEQYF
NA	TRBV19	TRBJ1-5	large	TGTGCCACTCAGCGAGGGTGGGGGCAGACCAATCAGCCCCAGCATTTT	CATQRGWGQTNQPQHF
TRBD1	TRBV6-2/TRBV6-3	TRBJ2-1	NA	TGTGCCAGCAGTCTGACAGGGTGGAATGAGCAGTTCTTC	CASSLTGWNEQFF
NA	TRBV4-3	TRBJ1-4	NA	TGCGCCAGCAGCCAGTCGGCTTCTGCAACTAATGAAAAACTGTTTTTT	CASSQSASATNEKLFF
TRBD1	TRBV28	TRBJ2-7	medium-sized	TGTGCCAGCAGTTCTCAGAGGACAGGGGGCCACGAGCAGTACTTC	CASSSQRTGGHEQYF
NA	TRBV11-2	TRBJ1-1	hyperexpanded	TGTGCCAGCAGCTTATCGGAGGGGGGTTCGGGGACTGAAGCTTTCTTT	CASSLSEGGSGTEAFF
NA	TRBV5-6	TRBJ2-5	few	TGTGCCAGCAGCTTGGCCTGGACAGAAGAAGAGACCCAGTACTTC	CASSLAWTEEETQYF
NA	TRBV5-6	TRBJ2-3	large	TGTGCCAGCAGCTTGGAAGCCGGCGCACCGAGCACAGATACGCAGTATTTT	CASSLEAGAPSTDTQYF
NA	TRBV12-5	TRBJ1-1	NA	TGTGCTAGTGGTTTGGCCGGGGGAGGGAAAGCTTTCTTT	CASGLAGGGKAFF
NA	TRBV20-1	TRBJ1-5	hyperexpanded	TGCAGTGCTAGAGATTGGGAAGAGGGCAATCAGCCCCAGCATTTT	CSARDWEEGNQPQHF
NA	TRBV12-3/TRBV12-4	TRBJ1-2	large	TGTGCCAGCAGTTTAGCGAGTGTCCTTAACTATGGCTACACCTTC	CASSLASVLNYGYTF
NA	TRBV5-6	TRBJ1-4	large	TGTGCCAGCAGCTCATACCGGCGTGATGAAAAACTGTTTTTT	CASSSYRRDEKLFF
TRBD1	TRBV20-1	TRBJ2-7	large	TGCAGTGCTCTTACAGGGGAACTAGAAGAGCAGTACTTC	CSALTGELEEQYF
NA	TRBV12-3/TRBV12-4	TRBJ1-1	large	TGTGCCAGCAGTTTTGGGGGGGCGGGCACTGAAGCTTTCTTT	CASSFGGAGTEAFF
NA	TRBV5-6	TRBJ1-4	large	TGTGCCAGCAGCCCCCTGGGGGGGGCTAAGAATGAAAAACTGTTTTTT	CASSPLGGAKNEKLFF
NA	TRBV3-1	TRBJ2-6	NA	TGTGCCAGCAGTTTACAGGGACCCGGGGCCAACGTCCTGACTTTC	CASSLQGPGANVLTF
NA	TRBV2	TRBJ1-1	NA	TGTGCCAGCAGCGAGATTTGGGGCGTCAGGAGGACTGAAGCTTTCTTT	CASSEIWGVRRTEAFF
TRBD1	TRBV19	TRBJ1-1	NA	TGTGCCAGCATCGTTACAGGGGGCGGCGAAACTTTCTTT	CASIVTGGGETFF
NA	TRBV2	TRBJ1-1	medium-sized	TGTGCCAGCAGTGAAGGGGGGGCCGGGACTGAAGCTTTCTTT	CASSEGGAGTEAFF
NA	TRBV20-1	TRBJ1-3	NA	TGCAGTGCTAGAGACCCCCACGCAGGGAGGGTGGAAGGAAACACCATATATTTT	CSARDPHAGRVEGNTIYF
TRBD1	TRBV20-1	TRBJ1-2	medium-sized	TGCAGTGCTGGGACCCCAACAGGGGGTGGCTACACCTTC	CSAGTPTGGGYTF
TRBD1	TRBV4-3	TRBJ1-2	few	TGCGCCAGCAGCCACGACAGGGGAGATGGCTACACCTTC	CASSHDRGDGYTF
NA	TRBV28	TRBJ1-5	large	TGTGCCAGCAGTTTTGCCGAAAGGGGTGATAGCAATCAGCCCCAGCATTTT	CASSFAERGDSNQPQHF
TRBD2	TRBV3-1	TRBJ2-7	medium-sized	TGTGCCAGCAGCCCCGGACTAGCGGGGCTCTACGAGCAGTACTTC	CASSPGLAGLYEQYF
NA	TRBV25-1	TRBJ1-2	few	TGTGCCAGCAGTGTCCAGGTTAACTATGGCTACACCTTC	CASSVQVNYGYTF
NA	TRBV9	TRBJ1-2	few	TGTGCCAGCAGCGTAGACGGACAGAAGTTCTATGGCTACACCTTC	CASSVDGQKFYGYTF
NA	TRBV4-3	TRBJ1-4	NA	TGCGCCAGCAGCCAAGAGGGCTGGGGTGAAAAACTGTTTTTT	CASSQEGWGEKLFF
NA	TRBV20-1	TRBJ2-7	medium-sized	TGCAGTGCTTCCCGGGGCCGCTACGAGCAGTACTTC	CSASRGRYEQYF
NA	TRBV20-1	TRBJ1-5	large	TGCAGTGCTAGTTCCGGCCCGTTTGAGCCCCAGCATTTT	CSASSGPFEPQHF
NA	TRBV6-4	TRBJ1-1	few	TGTGCCAGCAGTCTCGACAGGAACACTGAAGCTTTCTTT	CASSLDRNTEAFF
NA	TRBV7-9	TRBJ1-4	medium-sized	TGTGCCAGCCTTTCCGTGACTAATGAAAAACTGTTTTTT	CASLSVTNEKLFF